This T cell receptor (beta chain) was captured by sequencing in a study of cytomegalovirus exposure and HLA in healthy donors. As for the study in general: Roughly 92 million unique TCRs, all from HLA-typed donors, were included in an early release of the data. Study-wide findings and caveats: Researchers catalogued approximately 160 TCR beta chains as cytomegalovirus-associated. Rarity held for most TCR sequences, but there were some public TCRs that occurred in many donors.

This PCR relied on a set of 60 Vbeta primers and 13 Jbeta primers. Measured with immunoSEQ multiplex PCR; TCRdb has only the in-frame clones, and not every one. The table lists under 110,000 clones, over 55% of them singletons, with less than 3.5% in the top ten. A remark on this clone: The antigen remains undetermined.

Germline-derived CDR1 and CDR2 are SGHRS and YFSETQ. V shed 5 bases and J shed 10 bases, with 12 bases lying between them. The CDR3 is made up of 11 amino acids. Sequencing was done on a sample of PBMCs. The V gene is TRBV5-1, the J gene TRBJ1-2, with a possible D match to TRBD1 (6 bases). The receptor was derived from a female donor in good health and CMV-seronegative. The CDR3 is CASSSTGTYTF. The CDR3 bases are TGCGCCAGCAGTTCTACAGGGACCTACACCTTC.